Listed here are 10 T cell receptor beta chains from one sample, sequenced in a study of type 1 regulatory T cells. TCRdb recomputed calls from the reads with MiXCR, one row per CDR3 protein. Of approximately 21,000 distinct CDR3 sequences in the sample, roughly 50% were seen once. What these receptors recognize is not known. Sequencing was done on a sample of cultured T cells, either the whole culture or a sorted T cell fraction (not recorded which). Receptors originate from a human donor in good health.

This clonotype appeared a few times. V is TRBV6-6 and J is TRBJ1-1, with 7 positions matching TRBD1. The CDR3 is 14 amino acids. V lost 2 bases, J lost 3 bases, and 3 bases stayed unmatched. Germline assignment: CDR1 MNHNY and CDR2 SVGAGI (reference sequence). The CDR3 DNA reads as TGTGCCAGCAGTTACGACAGGGCGTACACTGAAGCTTTCTTT. Its translation is CASSYDRAYTEAFF.

This clonotype counts as medium-sized (0.01 to 0.1%). This chain uses TRBV5-1 with TRBJ1-1; D gene ambiguous. The V gene lost 3 bases and the J gene lost 0 bases, with 12 bases spanning the gap. Germline CDR1 and CDR2: SGHRS and YFSETQ. The CDR3 consists of 15 residues. The CDR3 is CASSSSAQMNTEAFF. Here the CDR3 DNA reads TGCGCCAGCAGCTCGTCGGCACAGATGAACACTGAAGCTTTCTTT.

The sample holds a few counts of this clonotype. This chain joins TRBV13 and TRBJ2-7; no definite D call. The germline CDR1 and CDR2 sequences are PRHDT and FYEKMQ (reference sequence). Trimming shortened V by 5 bases and J by 6 bases, and 14 bases separated the two germline ends. This CDR3 is built from 13 residues. The CDR3 loop is CASSPLPGSEQYF. CDR3 sequence (DNA): TGTGCCAGCAGCCCCCTTCCGGGTTCCGAGCAGTACTTC.

This clonotype was counted between two and nine times. The chain joins TRBV12-3 or TRBV12-4 to TRBJ2-3; TRBD1 is a possible D gene (6 bases). The CDR3 extends over 15 amino acids. V lost 2 bases and J lost 2, with 11 bases in between. The CDR3 DNA sequence: TGTGCCAGCAGTTTAAGCTCAGGGGACACAGATACGCAGTATTTT. This codes for CASSLSSGDTDTQYF.

A note on this clonotype: A read error may account for a junction end that differs from germline. The V and J genes are TRBV15 and TRBJ1-1; D possibly corresponds to TRBD1 (6 bases). The CDR3 has 15 residues. Germline CDR1 LNHNV, CDR2 YYDKDF (reference sequence). The CDR3 loop reads CATRRKGRGNTEAFF. Here the CDR3 DNA reads TGTGCCACCCGCAGAAAGGGCAGGGGGAACACTGAAGCTTTCTTT. The variable domain in full, completed from reference TRBV15 and TRBJ1-1, reads DAMVIQNPRYQVTQFGKPVTLSCSQTLNHNVMYWYQQKSSQAPKLLFHYYDKDFNNEADTPDNFQSRRPNTSFCFLDIRSPGLGDTAMYLCATRRKGRGNTEAFFGQGTRLTVV.

This chain links TRBV12-3 or TRBV12-4 with TRBJ1-5, with D tentatively TRBD1 (5 bases). V gave up 8 bases and J gave up 3 bases, with 14 bases separating them. CDR3 size: 14 residues. The CDR3 loop reads CASGRGTLNQPQHF. CDR3 DNA: TGTGCCAGCGGTCGTGGGACGCTCAATCAGCCCCAGCATTTT.

This clonotype was observed a handful of times. The chain joins TRBV6-5 to TRBJ2-3, with D tentatively TRBD2 (6 bases). Deletions cut 5 bases from V and 0 bases from J, with 9 bases between. Germline V lookup: CDR1 MNHEY, CDR2 SVGAGI. This CDR3 has 14 amino acids. The CDR3 loop reads CASSPGLSTDTQYF. CDR3 nucleotide sequence: TGTGCCAGCAGTCCGGGACTCAGCACAGATACGCAGTATTTT.

V and J are TRBV20-1 and TRBJ1-5, with D perhaps TRBD1 (5 bases). The CDR3 is made up of 13 amino acids. Germline V gene sequence: CDR1 DFQATT, CDR2 SNEGSKA (reference sequence). The CDR3 sequence: CSLPGLGNQPQHF. The CDR3 DNA reads TGCTCACTCCCGGGACTGGGGAATCAGCCCCAGCATTTT.

There are a few counts of this clonotype. This chain connects TRBV5-4 to TRBJ2-7; D uncertain. The V gene lost 0 bases and the J gene lost 0 bases, with 4 bases spanning the gap. CDR1 is SGHNT and CDR2 is YYREEE in the germline V gene (reference sequence). The CDR3 spans 13 residues. CDR3 bases: TGTGCCAGCAGCTTGGACATCTCCTACGAGCAGTACTTC. Residues: CASSLDISYEQYF. The full variable domain, its missing parts supplied by reference TRBV5-4 and TRBJ2-7, is ETGVTQSPTHLIKTRGQQVTLRCSSQSGHNTVSWYQQALGQGPQFIFQYYREEENGRGNFPPRFSGLQFPNYSSELNVNALELDDSALYLCASSLDISYEQYFGPGTRLTVT.

The chain couples TRBV3-1 to TRBJ2-7, with TRBD1 matching over 9 bases. From germline, CDR1 is LGHDT and CDR2 YNNKEL (reference sequence). The V and J ends lost 5 bases and 6 bases, in that order; junction bases with no gene match: 8. This CDR3 has 14 residues. As DNA, the CDR3 is TGTGCCAGCAGCAAACGGGACAGGGATGCCGAGCAGTACTTC. Translated: CASSKRDRDAEQYF.